Sequencing of this T cell receptor (beta chain) was carried out in a study of intratumoral heterogeneity in liver cancer. In the study overall: In the full roughly 14-patient cohort, the median age was roughly 63 years and the majority of patients were male. To investigate intratumor heterogeneity, the study integrated RNA-seq, DNA sequencing, TCR-seq and SNP array data drawn from multiple regions of hepatocellular carcinoma specimens. The overall cohort comprised some 74 multiregional samples from some 14 HCC patients, with under 55 tumoral and around 20 adjacent nontumoral regions.

Using the immunoSEQ assay, the TCR beta chain CDR3 regions were sequenced from genomic DNA. Rearranged VDJ segments were amplified with primers annealing to V and J segments. Per the source publication's procedure: The ImmunoSeq Analyzer software was used to compute clonality and richness metrics. To find clones with differing abundance between regions, Fisher's exact test was applied together with a beta-binomial method for extra stringency. This immuneACCESS table, as held by TCRdb, lists in-frame sequences with V and J called but not all clones. Of the missing ones, under half trace to an unresolved V gene in checked studies; the others have no known cause. The DNA gave D and trimming, while V, J and clone size come from that table. This sample is represented by a few thousand clones; around 75% of them were singletons. The ten largest clones add up to around 50% of the sample. The H label marked samples taken from distinct, geographically separated regions of the hepatocellular carcinoma nodule. Every patient had early-stage hepatocellular carcinoma and went to surgical resection without receiving any prior therapy. No macroscopic evidence of necrosis or hemorrhage was present in the sampled areas. In two patients, TCR sequencing (ImmunoSeq) was performed on multiple regions. Frozen resection tissue samples were collected at a distance of at least 1 cm from each other. Genomic DNA was extracted from bulk tissue using the DNeasy blood and tissue kit.

As to this clone: Its antigen remains unidentified. Within one base of it there is no much larger clone, and no base qualities were kept.

Study-wide findings and limitations: In every sequenced patient, tumor region b showed significantly fewer unique T-cell clonal expansions than tumor region a. According to the report, TCR sequencing confirmed the RNA-seq-based estimates of regional differences in tumor-infiltrating lymphocyte burden. No significant difference in overall T cell clonality was found between tumor regions within either sequenced patient. Limitations acknowledged by the authors included a relatively low number of patients and under-sampled representation of tumor-infiltrating lymphocytes.

The CDR3 holds 15 amino acids from the cysteine to the phenylalanine. Only the CDR3 portion is preserved as DNA: 45 bases, with reading frame beginning at the first base. According to the germline V gene, CDR1 reads MNHEY and CDR2 reads SVGAGI. For this chain, trimming is 6 bases at the V end and 7 bases at the J end, and the number of junction bases without a gene match is 9. This sequence originates from a woman aged 70-85 years with hepatocellular carcinoma. The chain is made from TRBV6-5 and TRBJ2-1; 10 central nucleotides agree with TRBD1. The material was tumor tissue, obtained before any cancer treatment. The CDR3 reads as follows: CASSRGQGRSNEQFF. The DNA is as follows: TGTGCCAGCAGCCGGGGACAGGGGAGGTCGAATGAGCAGTTCTTC.